These 10 T cell receptor beta chains came from one sample sequenced in a study of blood T cells in healthy people across ages. Primers used in a second PCR of roughly 7 to 12 cycles were a sample-barcoded 5' primer and a J-beta primer mix. Each CDR3 protein is one row after TCRdb ran MiXCR on the 5' RACE reads. In the table there are around 900,000 distinct CDR3 sequences, roughly 50% of which are singletons. Sample: blood. The receptors here all came from a woman aged 60 to 75 in good health.

This clonotype was picked up one time. The rearrangement uses TRBV2 and TRBJ2-5, with a tentative D call TRBD1 (6 bases). Germline CDR1 is SNHLY and CDR2 is FYNNEI. The length of the CDR3 is 14 residues. Trimming took 6 bases from V and 5 from J, leaving 16 bases between them. The CDR3 sequence: CASRSDSRWETQYF. The DNA for the CDR3 is TGTGCCAGCAGGTCGGACAGCAGATGGGAGACCCAGTACTTC.

The CDR3 sequence is CASSAGTWETQYF. The CDR3 DNA reads TGCGCCAGCAGCGCAGGGACTTGGGAGACCCAGTACTTC. The chain couples TRBV5-1 to TRBJ2-5; D might be TRBD2 (6 bases). In germline, CDR1 is SGHRS, CDR2 YFSETQ. The V and J ends lost 4 bases and 5 bases respectively, with 12 bases between them. This CDR3 is built from 13 residues.

The CDR3 sequence is CASSDPVGYEQYF. The CDR3 nucleotides are TGTGCCAGCAGTGATCCGGTTGGCTACGAGCAGTACTTC. The chain couples TRBV25-1 to TRBJ2-7; D gene ambiguous. The CDR3 spans 13 residues. Germline CDR1 MGHDK, CDR2 SYGVNS. V lost 3 bases and J lost 3, with 9 bases in between.

The chain links TRBV20-1 to TRBJ2-7; 11 positions match TRBD2. Germline assignment: CDR1 DFQATT and CDR2 SNEGSKA (reference sequence). Germline trimming cut 6 bases from V and 4 bases from J; bases unmatched to any gene: 5. The CDR3 is made up of 13 amino acids. CDR3 DNA sequence: TGCAGTGCCCGACTAGCGGGAAAGTACGAGCAGTACTTC. The encoded protein is CSARLAGKYEQYF.

The CDR3 coding sequence is TGTGCCAGCAGGGGGACAGAGCTCACAGATACGCAGTATTTT. It codes for CASRGTELTDTQYF. The chain combines TRBV2 with TRBJ2-3, with TRBD1 matching 7 bases. The V and J ends lost 6 bases and 2 bases, in that order; junction bases with no gene match: 5. In germline, CDR1 is SNHLY, CDR2 FYNNEI. The CDR3 sequence is 14 residues long.

V is TRBV5-1 and J is TRBJ2-2; D might be TRBD1 (6 bases). Trimming stripped 7 bases from V and 0 bases from J, with 10 bases between. The CDR3 covers 14 residues. From germline, CDR1 is SGHRS and CDR2 YFSETQ. The CDR3 protein is CASRWTANTGELFF. The CDR3 nucleotides are TGCGCCAGCCGATGGACAGCGAACACCGGGGAGCTGTTTTTT.

This clonotype was counted ten times or more. The chain recombines TRBV7-9 with TRBJ1-5; D is unclear. Germline lookup yields CDR1 SEHNR and CDR2 FQNEAQ (reference sequence). This CDR3 has 12 residues. V was pared by 5 bases and J by 5 bases, with 7 bases between. CDR3 amino acids: CASSRSDQPQHF. The DNA for the CDR3 is TGTGCCAGCAGCCGGAGCGATCAGCCCCAGCATTTT.

V is TRBV7-8 and J is TRBJ2-3, with D perhaps matching TRBD1 (5 bases). V was pared by 2 bases and J by 8 bases, with 17 bases between. Germline loops: CDR1 SGHVS, CDR2 FQNEAQ. The CDR3 spans 15 residues. The CDR3 DNA sequence: TGTGCCAGCAGCTTATCTCTAGGGTATGGGGCTACGCAGTATTTT. Translation gives CASSLSLGYGATQYF. The whole variable domain, remainder taken from reference TRBV7-8 and TRBJ2-3, is GAGVSQSPRYKVAKRGQDVALRCDPISGHVSLFWYQQALGQGPEFLTYFQNEAQLDKSGLPSDRFFAERPEGSVSTLKIQRTQQEDSAVYLCASSLSLGYGATQYFGPGTRLTVL.

There are a few counts of this clonotype. The chain combines TRBV3-1 with TRBJ1-2; no definite D call. Germline CDR1 LGHDT, CDR2 YNNKEL (reference sequence). CDR3 length equals 11 residues. With 1 base removed from V and 6 bases from J, the gap between germline ends came to 3 bases. The CDR3 region is CASSQGHGYTF. DNA for the CDR3: TGTGCCAGCAGCCAAGGTCATGGCTACACCTTC.

In its sample, this clonotype was seen a few times. The chain couples TRBV4-1 to TRBJ1-5; D remains ambiguous. This CDR3 is built from 15 residues. The germline V gene encodes CDR1 MGHRA and CDR2 YSYEKL. The germline V and J ends were trimmed by 2 bases and 1 base, with 9 bases remaining between them. Here the CDR3 DNA reads TGCGCCAGCAGCCAAAATGCCAAGAGCAATCAGCCCCAGCATTTT. It is translated as CASSQNAKSNQPQHF.